A single sample gave rise to the 9 T cell receptor beta chains below, sequenced in a study of OX40 agonist ivuxolimab in advanced cancers. Measured with immunoSEQ multiplex PCR; TCRdb has only the in-frame clones, and not every one. The sample lists some 66,000 clones; 70% to 90% were seen once. The specimen was CD4+ or CD8+ T cells sorted from blood, collected in a trial of the OX40 agonist ivuxolimab. These receptors were collected from an adult with an advanced solid tumor such as melanoma, head and neck, liver or kidney cancer.

The genes are TRBV7-9 and TRBJ2-5, with 8 bases aligning to TRBD2. The J segment lost 6 bases and the V segment lost 6 bases, leaving 6 bases of the junction unmatched. The CDR3 extends over 13 amino acids. Looked up from germline, CDR1 is SEHNR and CDR2 is FQNEAQ (reference sequence). The CDR3 here is CASRPGTRKTQYF. The CDR3 nucleotides are TGTGCCAGCAGGCCCGGGACTAGGAAGACCCAGTACTTC.

The V gene is TRBV29-1, the J gene TRBJ1-2; D unresolved. Deletions cut 1 base from V and 7 bases from J, with 13 bases between. The CDR3 loop spans 13 amino acids. Per the germline V gene, CDR1 is SQVTM and CDR2 is ANQGSEA. CDR3 in DNA: TGCAGCGTTGAAGGTCAAAAAACCGGTGGCTACACCTTC. This encodes CSVEGQKTGGYTF.

This rearrangement joins TRBV18 to TRBJ2-1, with no clear D. This CDR3 comprises 13 residues. The V gene's germline CDR1 is KGHSH and CDR2 LQKENI. Trimming shortened V by 1 base and J by 5 bases, and 6 bases separated the two germline ends. In nucleotides, the CDR3 is TGTGCCAGCTCACCACGGCAGAACAATGAGCAGTTCTTC. Translating it yields CASSPRQNNEQFF.

The chain joins TRBV5-6 to TRBJ1-3; D is unresolved. Trimming took 5 bases from V and 4 from J, leaving 4 bases between them. The CDR3 is 11 amino acids. Looked up from germline, CDR1 is SGHDT and CDR2 is YYEEEE. The CDR3 here is CASRTGNTIYF. The CDR3 nucleotides read TGTGCCAGCAGGACCGGAAACACCATATATTTT.

CDR3: CASSLGTSVETQYF. CDR3 bases: TGCGCCAGCAGCTTGGGGACTAGCGTAGAGACCCAGTACTTC. The rearrangement links TRBV5-1 to TRBJ2-5, with 9 nucleotides matching TRBD2. CDR1 is SGHRS and CDR2 is YFSETQ in the germline V gene. The CDR3 is made up of 14 amino acids. Trimming at V came to 0 bases and at J to 4 bases, leaving 1 base not matched to a gene.

The rearrangement uses TRBV2 and TRBJ2-2; unclear D gene. There are 16 residues in the CDR3. Deletions cut 3 bases from V and 0 bases from J, with 11 bases between. CDR1 and CDR2 (germline): SNHLY, FYNNEI. The CDR3 DNA is TGTGCCAGCAGTGAGAGTCCGTCCCCGAACACCGGGGAGCTGTTTTTT. Translated, it gives CASSESPSPNTGELFF.

The V gene is TRBV28, the J gene TRBJ2-7, with TRBD2 matching over 7 bases. J lost 5 bases, V lost 8 bases, and 6 bases had no gene match. In germline, CDR1 is MDHEN, CDR2 SYDVKM. The CDR3 is 12 amino acids. CDR3 protein: CASRGGRDEQYF. CDR3 bases: TGTGCCAGCCGTGGGGGGAGGGACGAGCAGTACTTC.

The CDR3 loop is CASSPGTGGAILGGYTF. In DNA form, the CDR3 reads TGTGCCAGCAGCCCCGGGACAGGGGGCGCCATCTTGGGTGGCTACACCTTC. J is TRBJ1-2 and V is TRBV5-4, with 12 bases matching TRBD1. The germline V gene encodes CDR1 SGHNT and CDR2 YYREEE (reference sequence). The length of the CDR3 is 17 residues. The J segment lost 7 bases and the V segment lost 4 bases, leaving 14 bases of the junction unmatched.

This chain connects TRBV2 to TRBJ2-5, with D perhaps matching TRBD2 (6 bases). The germline V and J ends were trimmed by 6 bases and 8 bases, with 16 bases remaining between them. The germline CDR1 and CDR2 sequences are SNHLY and FYNNEI. This CDR3 spans 13 amino acids. CDR3 loop: CASRVSGGQTQYF. The CDR3, as DNA: TGTGCCAGCAGAGTTAGCGGAGGGCAAACCCAGTACTTC.